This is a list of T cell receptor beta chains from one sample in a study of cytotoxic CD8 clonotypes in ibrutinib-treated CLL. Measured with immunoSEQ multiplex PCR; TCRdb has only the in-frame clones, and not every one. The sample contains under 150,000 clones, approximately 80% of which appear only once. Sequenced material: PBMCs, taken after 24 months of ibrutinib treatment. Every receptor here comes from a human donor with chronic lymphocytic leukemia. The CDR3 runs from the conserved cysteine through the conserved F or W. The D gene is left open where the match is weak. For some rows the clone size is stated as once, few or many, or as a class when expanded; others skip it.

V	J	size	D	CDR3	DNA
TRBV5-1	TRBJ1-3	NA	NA	CASSLWAGVGNTIYF	TGCGCCAGCAGCTTGTGGGCAGGGGTCGGAAACACCATATATTTT
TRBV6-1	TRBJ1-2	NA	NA	CASSERGYGYTF	TGTGCCAGCAGTGAAAGGGGCTATGGCTACACCTTC
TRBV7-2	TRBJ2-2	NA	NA	CASSDGTLNTGELFF	TGTGCCAGCAGCGACGGGACCCTGAACACCGGGGAGCTGTTTTTT
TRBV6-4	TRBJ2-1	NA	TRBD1	CASSDWDRGNNEQFF	TGTGCCAGCAGTGACTGGGACAGGGGGAACAATGAGCAGTTCTTC
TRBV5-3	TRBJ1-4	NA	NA	CARSLEGDYVEKLFF	TGTGCCAGAAGCTTGGAGGGCGACTACGTTGAAAAACTGTTTTTT
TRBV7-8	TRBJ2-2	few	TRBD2	CASSLPLRTSVNRELFF	TGTGCCAGCAGCCTTCCCCTTCGGACTAGCGTCAATAGGGAGCTGTTTTTT
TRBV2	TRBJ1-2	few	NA	CASSEARGGGHTF	TGTGCCAGCAGTGAAGCGCGTGGGGGAGGCCACACCTTC
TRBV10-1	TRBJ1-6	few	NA	CASSESTSPLHF	TGCGCCAGCAGTGAGTCTACTTCACCCCTCCACTTT
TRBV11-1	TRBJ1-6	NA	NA	CASSLSDLKNSPLHF	TGTGCCAGCAGCCTTTCGGACTTGAAGAATTCACCCCTCCACTTT
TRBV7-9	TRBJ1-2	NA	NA	CASSLVGDRTLGYTF	TGTGCCAGCAGCTTAGTAGGTGACAGGACGCTGGGCTACACCTTC
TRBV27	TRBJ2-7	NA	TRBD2	CASSSLQRGGESYEQYF	TGTGCCAGCAGTTCCCTTCAGCGGGGGGGCGAGTCCTACGAGCAGTACTTC
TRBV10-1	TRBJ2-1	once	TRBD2	CASSGTSGDSYNEQFF	TGCGCCAGCAGTGGGACTAGCGGGGACTCCTACAATGAGCAGTTCTTC
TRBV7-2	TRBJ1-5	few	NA	CASSQNRVQPQHF	TGTGCCAGCAGTCAGAACAGGGTTCAGCCCCAGCATTTT
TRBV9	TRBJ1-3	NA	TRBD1	CASSSDRTGTTGNTIYF	TGTGCCAGCAGCTCGGACCGGACAGGGACTACCGGAAACACCATATATTTT
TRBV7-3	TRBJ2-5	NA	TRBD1	CASSTGTGGRQETQYF	TGTGCCAGCAGCACCGGGACAGGGGGGCGCCAAGAGACCCAGTACTTC
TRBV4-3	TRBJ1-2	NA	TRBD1	CASSPAIGQENYGYTF	TGCGCCAGCAGCCCGGCGATAGGACAGGAGAACTATGGCTACACCTTC
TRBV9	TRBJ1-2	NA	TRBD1	CASSDDRGYGYTF	TGTGCCAGCAGTGACGACAGGGGCTATGGCTACACCTTC
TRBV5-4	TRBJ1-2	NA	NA	CASSWGGDGYTF	TGTGCCAGCAGCTGGGGAGGAGATGGCTACACCTTC
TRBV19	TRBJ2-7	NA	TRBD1	CASKGTGGHEQYF	TGTGCCAGTAAGGGGACAGGGGGACACGAGCAGTACTTC
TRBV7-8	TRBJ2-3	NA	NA	CASSFGFYGPGTDTQYF	TGTGCCAGCAGCTTCGGGTTCTATGGGCCGGGCACAGATACGCAGTATTTT
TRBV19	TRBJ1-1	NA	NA	CASRDGGSNTEAFF	TGTGCCAGTAGGGATGGCGGCTCGAACACTGAAGCTTTCTTT
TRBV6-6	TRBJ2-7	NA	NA	CARSGGEQYF	TGTGCCAGATCTGGGGGCGAGCAGTACTTC
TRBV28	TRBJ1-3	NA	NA	CASSRDGYGNTIYF	TGTGCCAGCAGCAGGGACGGATATGGAAACACCATATATTTT
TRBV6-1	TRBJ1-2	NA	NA	CASSDVSTGGYTF	TGTGCCAGCAGTGATGTTTCGACGGGGGGCTACACCTTC
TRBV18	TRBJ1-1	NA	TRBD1	CASSLGTGGTEAFF	TGTGCCAGCTCACTTGGGACAGGGGGCACTGAAGCTTTCTTT
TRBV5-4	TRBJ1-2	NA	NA	CASSPPPPGGNGYTF	TGTGCCAGCAGCCCGCCACCCCCCGGGGGCAATGGCTACACCTTC
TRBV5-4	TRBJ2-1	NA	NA	CASRLAGTRDEQFF	TGTGCCAGCAGGCTGGCAGGGACGAGAGATGAGCAGTTCTTC